The entry that follows covers one TCR beta chain sequence. As yet, its antigen is unknown. Random hexamers primed reverse transcription of roughly 0.5 to 1 ug RNA. The CDR3 of TCR beta was amplified by immunoSEQ multiplex PCR across 54 Vbeta and 13 Jbeta. TCRdb processed the immunoSEQ multiplex PCR reads anew with MiXCR; each CDR3 protein has one entry. The sample has about 180,000 distinct CDR3 sequences, nearly 97% seen once. CDR3 length equals 16 residues. The trim removed 5 bases at V and 7 bases at J, leaving 11 bases unmatched. Germline CDR1 reads DFQATT; CDR2 reads SNEGSKA (reference sequence). This sample stems from a study of CD8 T cells in Susac syndrome. The study, taken as a whole, reports: The number of individuals included in the study's TCR sequencing and HLA analysis was acknowledged as relatively small.

TCR beta sequencing covered blood CD8+ and CD4+ T cells. The authors negatively isolated CD8+ and CD4+ T cells and FACS-enriched TEMRA cells. This TCR came from a human donor with multiple sclerosis. The chain is built from TRBV20-1 and TRBJ2-1; 13 bases fit TRBD2. Specimen: CD4+ T cells from PBMCs. This CDR3 reads CSAGPLAGGNNNEQFF. The CDR3 DNA sequence: TGCAGTGCTGGCCCACTAGCGGGGGGGAATAATAATGAGCAGTTCTTC.